One sample yielded the 30 T cell receptor beta chains listed below, sequenced in a study of blood T cells in healthy people across ages. A second PCR of about 6 to 11 cycles used a sample-barcoded 5' primer and a J-beta primer mix. TCRdb called the 5' RACE reads again in MiXCR, with one record for every CDR3 protein. The data show some 890,000 distinct CDR3 sequences, about 27% seen once. The data also belong to a second study, concerning T cells of mothers and their children.

Material for sequencing was blood. The receptors derive from a woman in her thirties or forties in good health.

This clonotype appeared a single time. A much larger clone differs by one base, so this may be a read error. CDR3 residues: CASGTTADYEQYF. CDR3 bases: TGTGCCAGCGGGACCACTGCTGACTACGAGCAGTACTTC. The J gene is TRBJ2-7, the V gene TRBV27; D possibly uses TRBD1 or TRBD2 (5 bases each). This CDR3 is built from 13 residues. From germline, CDR1 is MNHEY and CDR2 SMNVEV (reference sequence). V shed 8 bases and J shed 3 bases, with 14 bases lying between them.

CDR3 in amino acids: CAISATGDRNEQYF. The CDR3 bases are TGTGCCATCAGTGCCACAGGGGACCGAAACGAGCAGTACTTC. This sequence joins TRBV10-3 and TRBJ2-7, with 7 bases lining up with TRBD1. The CDR3 is made up of 14 amino acids. Germline loops: CDR1 ENHRY, CDR2 SYGVKD. Germline trimming cut 4 bases from V and 5 bases from J; bases unmatched to any gene: 8.

The chain employs TRBV21-1 and TRBJ1-5; the table gives TRBD1 as D, unverified against the DNA. TRBV21-1 is deemed a pseudogene. The CDR3 consists of 14 residues. CDR3 region: CASSPGHLREPQHF. The CDR3 region has the DNA TGTGCCAGCAGCCCGGGACACCTAAGGGAGCCCCAGCATTTT.

The sample holds many counts of this clonotype. The genes are TRBV20-1 and TRBJ1-2; D uncertain. Trimming left V 3 bases short and J 2 bases short, with 10 bases between. Germline V CDR1 and CDR2: DFQATT, SNEGSKA (reference sequence). The CDR3 has 13 amino acids. As DNA, the CDR3 is TGCAGTGCTAGGGCCCCTGCGAACTATGGCTACACCTTC. It codes for CSARAPANYGYTF.

This clonotype has only a few counts. The chain combines TRBV20-1 with TRBJ2-3; D possibly corresponds to TRBD2 (7 bases). CDR3 length equals 14 residues. Trimming stripped 5 bases from V and 4 bases from J, with 16 bases between. Germline assignment: CDR1 DFQATT and CDR2 SNEGSKA (reference sequence). CDR3 region: CSAAPGGPADTQYF. CDR3 sequence (DNA): TGCAGTGCTGCCCCGGGGGGCCCCGCAGATACGCAGTATTTT.

The J gene is TRBJ2-7, the V gene TRBV28; 8 bases align to TRBD1. The ends lost 3 bases at V and 2 bases at J; junction bases unmatched: 9. This CDR3 region has 16 residues. Germline CDR1 reads MDHEN; CDR2 reads SYDVKM. Here the CDR3 reads CASSLFYRGNTYEQYF. CDR3 DNA: TGTGCCAGCAGTTTGTTCTACAGGGGGAATACCTACGAGCAGTACTTC.

This clonotype was counted at least ten times. The chain has TRBV7-2 and TRBJ2-1; the D is unclear. CDR3 length: 16 residues. Per the germline V gene, CDR1 is SGHTA and CDR2 is FQGNSA. V lost 1 base and J lost 1, with 11 bases in between. The CDR3 spells CASSLGVFGSYNEQFF. The CDR3, as DNA: TGTGCCAGCAGCTTAGGGGTTTTCGGGTCCTACAATGAGCAGTTCTTC.

This clonotype appeared once. V is TRBV10-3 and J is TRBJ2-7, with a tentative D call TRBD1 (6 bases). V lost 3 bases and J 5 bases, leaving 17 bases between the germline ends. CDR3 length: 15 residues. Germline CDR1 is ENHRY and CDR2 is SYGVKD. The CDR3 reads CAISDAYDRSHEQYF. DNA of the CDR3: TGTGCCATCAGTGACGCATATGACAGGTCCCACGAGCAGTACTTC.

The chain is built from TRBV18 and TRBJ1-1; D gene uncertain. Germline V gene data show CDR1 as KGHSH and CDR2 as LQKENI. With 0 bases removed from V and 11 bases from J, the gap between germline ends came to 13 bases. CDR3 length: 13 residues. The CDR3, as DNA: TGTGCCAGCTCACCACCGAGCGTCTCGGAGGCTTTCTTT. Protein sequence: CASSPPSVSEAFF. Variable domain in full (rest from reference TRBV18 and TRBJ1-1): NAGVMQNPRHLVRRRGQEARLRCSPMKGHSHVYWYRQLPEEGLKFMVYLQKENIIDESGMPKERFSAEFPKEGPSILRIQQVVRGDSAAYFCASSPPSVSEAFFGQGTRLTVV.

This clonotype was found a few times. This chain connects TRBV4-3 to TRBJ1-1, with a tentative D call TRBD1 (5 bases). Trimming took 3 bases from V and 2 from J, leaving 13 bases between them. The CDR3 has 15 amino acids. Germline loops: CDR1 LGHNA, CDR2 YSLEER. This chain's CDR3 is CASSQARVGNTEAFF. CDR3 coding DNA: TGCGCCAGCAGCCAGGCCAGGGTAGGTAACACTGAAGCTTTCTTT.

This clonotype was observed a handful of times. One end of the junction varies from germline; a read error may be responsible. The rearrangement joins TRBV12-3 or TRBV12-4 to TRBJ1-1; D remains ambiguous. The CDR3 has 16 residues. The CDR3 region has the DNA TGTGCCAGCAGTCAGAACCACGGCAGTAGGATCGCTGAAGTTTTCTTT. It encodes CASSQNHGSRIAEVFF.

The chain employs TRBV10-3 and TRBJ1-4, with D unclear. The CDR3 has 15 amino acids. Germline lookup yields CDR1 ENHRY and CDR2 SYGVKD. The V and J ends lost 4 bases and 12 bases respectively, with 21 bases between them. The CDR3 sequence: CAISVRTPESGELFF. CDR3 sequence (DNA): TGTGCCATCAGTGTACGGACGCCTGAGTCAGGAGAACTGTTTTTT.

This clonotype was counted a few times. This chain uses TRBV2 with TRBJ2-6; a weak D match, TRBD2 (6 bases). The V gene lost 7 bases and the J gene lost 4 bases, with 17 bases spanning the gap. The V gene's germline CDR1 is SNHLY and CDR2 FYNNEI. This CDR3 has 16 residues. DNA of the CDR3: TGTGCCAGCATACTTGGCCGGGAGTCCGGGGCCAACGTCCTGACTTTC. Protein sequence: CASILGRESGANVLTF.

This clonotype was counted only a few times. The gene calls are TRBV29-1 and TRBJ1-1; 7 nucleotides line up with TRBD1. The germline CDR1 and CDR2 sequences are SQVTM and ANQGSEA. J lost 0 bases, V lost 2 bases, and 9 bases had no gene match. This CDR3 has 16 residues. This CDR3 is CSVEKAQGGLNTEAFF. CDR3 sequence (DNA): TGCAGCGTTGAAAAGGCCCAGGGGGGACTGAACACTGAAGCTTTCTTT.

This chain links TRBV5-1 with TRBJ2-5; perhaps TRBD2 as D (6 bases). Trimming removed 3 bases at V and 4 bases at J, with 16 bases between. Germline V gene lookup returns CDR1 SGHRS and CDR2 YFSETQ. CDR3 length: 15 residues. DNA of the CDR3: TGCGCCAGCAGCTCCCCCGGGACTCGGCGAGAGACCCAGTACTTC. Its protein is CASSSPGTRRETQYF.

The chain recombines TRBV20-1 with TRBJ2-3, with TRBD1 identical over 9 bases. Unmatched junction bases numbered 4, after V lost 7 bases and J lost 2 bases. CDR1 is DFQATT, CDR2 SNEGSKA, per germline (reference sequence). The CDR3 has 13 amino acids. The CDR3 DNA reads TGCAGTGTTAGGACAGGGGACACAGATACGCAGTATTTT. It encodes CSVRTGDTDTQYF.

The chain couples TRBV20-1 to TRBJ1-2; D unclear. Germline CDR1 DFQATT, CDR2 SNEGSKA (reference sequence). V lost 5 bases and J lost 4, with 17 bases in between. CDR3 length equals 14 residues. The DNA for the CDR3 is TGCAGTGCTCCCTGGGCATGCACTGCCTATGGCTACACCTTC. Protein sequence: CSAPWACTAYGYTF.

The V gene is TRBV28, the J gene TRBJ1-2, with 9 nucleotides matching TRBD1. The germline gives CDR1 MDHEN, CDR2 SYDVKM. The CDR3 is made up of 14 amino acids. V trimming: 4 bases; J trimming: 8 bases; junction bases outside the gene matches: 8. For the CDR3, the DNA is TGTGCCAGCAGTTATACACAGGGGGCGAGGGGCTACACCTTC. Translating gives CASSYTQGARGYTF.

The chain carries TRBV29-1 and TRBJ2-5, with 7 bases matching TRBD1. V shed 1 base and J 5 bases; nucleotides not matched to a gene: 13. The CDR3 loop spans 16 amino acids. Germline V gene lookup returns CDR1 SQVTM and CDR2 ANQGSEA. CDR3 coding DNA: TGCAGCGTTGAAGGTCTGACGGAAGGGGGCTGGGAGACCCAGTACTTC. Its translation: CSVEGLTEGGWETQYF.

The chain carries TRBV12-3 or TRBV12-4 and TRBJ2-1, with 12 bases identical to TRBD2. V lost 2 bases to trimming and J lost 6 bases; unmatched junction nucleotides: 5. The CDR3 loop spans 16 amino acids. The CDR3 here is CASSLLRLAGANEQFF. The CDR3 DNA sequence: TGTGCCAGCAGTTTATTACGACTAGCGGGGGCCAATGAGCAGTTCTTC.

The sample holds a few counts of this clonotype. J is TRBJ1-2 and V is TRBV4-3; weak D call: TRBD1 (6 bases). V lost 2 bases to trimming and J lost 8 bases, with 21 bases between them. This CDR3 is built from 16 residues. The germline V gene has CDR1 LGHNA and CDR2 YSLEER. The CDR3: CASSQSTDGTQRGYTF. As DNA, the CDR3 is TGCGCCAGCAGCCAATCTACGGACGGGACACAAAGGGGCTACACCTTC.

About this clonotype itself: A read error is possible here, since a much larger clone lies one base away. The gene calls are TRBV20-1 and TRBJ2-5, with a tentative D call TRBD1 (6 bases). The J call may not be correct, given that the DNA end is closer to TRBJ2-7. CDR1 is DFQATT and CDR2 is SNEGSKA in the germline V gene (reference sequence). The CDR3 has 13 residues. As DNA, the CDR3 is TGCAGTGCTAGACAGACAGGATGCTACGAGCAGTACTTC. This translates into CSARQTGCYEQYF.

This clonotype was detected ten times or more. This chain joins TRBV24-1 and TRBJ2-1; 10 nucleotides agree with TRBD2. The V gene end was trimmed by 5 bases and the J gene end by 1 base; junction bases not matched to a gene: 1. Germline V gene lookup returns CDR1 KGHDR and CDR2 SFDVKD. The CDR3 covers 15 residues. Here the CDR3 reads CATSGAGGSYNEQFF. Written as DNA, the CDR3 is TGTGCCACCAGTGGAGCGGGGGGGTCCTACAATGAGCAGTTCTTC.

This clonotype was recorded a few times. V and J are TRBV28 and TRBJ1-2, with D unclear. Deletions cut 5 bases from V and 6 bases from J, with 13 bases between. CDR1 MDHEN and CDR2 SYDVKM come from the germline V gene. The CDR3 is made up of 13 amino acids. CDR3 bases: TGTGCCAGCAGTCCACCGGAGAGAAATGGCTACACCTTC. It yields the protein CASSPPERNGYTF.

In DNA, the CDR3 is TGTGCCAGCAGCTCCTGGGGACAGGGCTGCGAGCAGTACTTC. This translates into CASSSWGQGCEQYF. The chain has TRBV4-2 and TRBJ2-7; 9 bases map to TRBD1. Trimming cost V 5 bases and J 6 bases; bases outside gene matches: 8. The germline gives CDR1 LGHNA, CDR2 YNFKEQ. The CDR3 contains 14 residues.

In the case of this clonotype: At one end the junction does not follow the germline gene, possibly because of a read error. The chain is built from TRBV20-1 and TRBJ2-5; the D gene is possibly TRBD2 (5 bases). The CDR3 runs 12 residues. Germline V gene sequence: CDR1 DFQATT, CDR2 SNEGSKA (reference sequence). This CDR3 reads CRARVGGETQYF. In nucleotides, the CDR3 is TGCAGGGCTAGAGTGGGCGGGGAGACCCAGTACTTC.

This clonotype was counted at least ten times. This chain links TRBV3-1 with TRBJ1-2; D gene uncertain. Between the trimmed V and J ends, which lost 4 bases and 1 base, there was a span of 13 bases. Germline CDR1 reads LGHDT; CDR2 reads YNNKEL (reference sequence). The CDR3 loop spans 15 amino acids. The CDR3: CASSPTATRNYGYTF. CDR3 DNA sequence: TGTGCCAGCAGCCCAACAGCCACTCGTAACTATGGCTACACCTTC.

V gene TRBV18 combines with J gene TRBJ2-1, with unresolved D. Germline-derived CDR1 and CDR2 are KGHSH and LQKENI. CDR3 length: 16 amino acids. The V gene lost 6 bases and the J gene lost 0 bases, with 15 bases spanning the gap. The CDR3 DNA reads as TGTGCCAGCTCCCCGCTTCAGCAAAGCTCCTACAATGAGCAGTTCTTC. Translation: CASSPLQQSSYNEQFF.

The CDR3 sequence: CAISEWGPDTQYF. For the CDR3, the DNA is TGTGCCATCAGTGAGTGGGGTCCAGATACGCAGTATTTT. The V and J genes are TRBV10-3 and TRBJ2-3, with D unresolved. CDR3 length: 13 amino acids. Germline V gene sequence: CDR1 ENHRY, CDR2 SYGVKD. Trimming stripped 1 base from V and 4 bases from J, with 6 bases between.

The table lists this clonotype with many counts. The genes are TRBV7-9 and TRBJ2-7; no firm D call. Germline CDR1 is SEHNR and CDR2 is FQNEAQ (reference sequence). V shed 4 bases and J shed 3 bases, with 13 bases lying between them. This CDR3 comprises 14 residues. CDR3 in DNA: TGTGCCAGCAGCTCTAGGACGGCTATCTACGAGCAGTACTTC. Protein product: CASSSRTAIYEQYF.